Shown below are 24 T cell receptor beta chains from a single sample sequenced in a study of identical twins. TCRdb re-called the 5' RACE reads with MiXCR, one entry per CDR3 protein. Here the sample spans about 690,000 distinct CDR3 sequences, approximately 22% being singletons. These data also formed part of another study, on T cells expressing NK-cell markers.

Material: PBMCs. Every receptor here comes from a woman aged 18-29 years in good health.

This clonotype was seen only a few times. This chain links TRBV10-3 with TRBJ1-2; D unclear. The CDR3 contains 11 residues. Trimming pared 6 bases from V and 2 bases from J, leaving 4 bases between. CDR1 and CDR2 (germline): ENHRY, SYGVKD. The CDR3 coding sequence is TGTGCCATCAGCCAGAACTATGGCTACACCTTC. Its protein product is CAISQNYGYTF.

This clonotype was counted between two and nine times. The chain recombines TRBV29-1 with TRBJ2-7; no reliable D call. V was clipped by 6 bases and J by 3 bases, with 9 bases between them. Germline V gene lookup returns CDR1 SQVTM and CDR2 ANQGSEA. The CDR3 spans 11 residues. The CDR3 is CSVLDGYEQYF. The CDR3 DNA is TGCAGCGTCTTGGATGGCTACGAGCAGTACTTC.

This clonotype occurred many times. V and J are TRBV20-1 and TRBJ1-5, with TRBD1 identical over 9 bases. Germline trimming cut 5 bases from V and 5 bases from J; bases unmatched to any gene: 4. Looked up from germline, CDR1 is DFQATT and CDR2 is SNEGSKA (reference sequence). The CDR3 runs to 13 residues. CDR3 residues: CSAQQGADQPQHF. CDR3 nucleotide sequence: TGCAGTGCTCAACAGGGGGCGGATCAGCCCCAGCATTTT.

Comments on this clonotype: A much larger clonotype is one base distant, so this may be a read error. The chain links TRBV9 to TRBJ2-5, with no clear D. Trimming took off 0 bases at V and 4 bases at J, with 16 bases between the two ends. Germline V gene lookup returns CDR1 SGDLS and CDR2 YYNGEE. The CDR3 consists of 16 residues. CDR3 bases: TGTGCCAGCAGCGTAGAGGCGAGTTTTAGGGCAGAGACCCAGTACTTC. Protein sequence: CASSVEASFRAETQYF.

The chain combines TRBV27 with TRBJ1-1; no firm D call. The V end lost 0 bases, the J end lost 0 bases, and 8 bases lay between the germline ends. CDR1 MNHEY and CDR2 SMNVEV come from the germline V gene (reference sequence). This CDR3 region has 15 residues. The CDR3 loop is CASSLSRPLNTEAFF. CDR3 nucleotide sequence: TGTGCCAGCAGTTTATCGAGGCCGCTGAACACTGAAGCTTTCTTT.

About this clonotype itself: One base away lies a much larger clone, so this may be a sequencing read error. The rearrangement uses TRBV2 and TRBJ2-7, with TRBD2 matching 13 bases. Germline assignment: CDR1 SNHLY and CDR2 FYNNEI. The CDR3 sequence is 14 residues long. The J segment lost 5 bases and the V segment lost 6 bases, leaving 4 bases of the junction unmatched. CDR3 loop: CASSAGTSGNEQYF. In DNA, the CDR3 is TGTGCCAGCAGCGCCGGGACTAGCGGGAACGAGCAGTACTTC.

J is TRBJ2-1 and V is TRBV5-5, with D possibly being TRBD2 (6 bases). The CDR3 covers 15 residues. CDR1 and CDR2 (germline): SGHKS, YYEKEE (reference sequence). Trimming left V 2 bases short and J 4 bases short, with 13 bases between. CDR3 protein: CASSFPGRGYNEQFF. The CDR3 nucleotides read TGTGCCAGCAGCTTCCCGGGACGGGGGTACAATGAGCAGTTCTTC.

V and J are TRBV20-1 and TRBJ2-7, with TRBD2 as a possible D gene (6 bases). The CDR3 is 15 amino acids. V was pared by 0 bases and J by 4 bases, with 16 bases between. The germline V gene encodes CDR1 DFQATT and CDR2 SNEGSKA (reference sequence). CDR3 nucleotides: TGCAGTGCTAGAGACCCAAGGAGGGCGAATTACGAGCAGTACTTC. Amino acid sequence: CSARDPRRANYEQYF.

The chain combines TRBV2 with TRBJ2-7, with D possibly TRBD1 on 6 matching bases. Germline CDR1 is SNHLY and CDR2 is FYNNEI. Trimming shortened V by 4 bases and J by 3 bases, and 16 bases separated the two germline ends. The CDR3 extends over 15 amino acids. In DNA, the CDR3 is TGTGCCAGCAGTGTTGAACAGGGCGGAATCTACGAGCAGTACTTC. It encodes CASSVEQGGIYEQYF.

This clonotype was seen a few times. The V call is TRBV5-5, the J call TRBJ2-7; 9 bases are shared with TRBD2. Germline V lookup: CDR1 SGHKS, CDR2 YYEKEE (reference sequence). Germline trimming cut 1 base from V and 6 bases from J; bases unmatched to any gene: 2. The CDR3 runs to 13 residues. CDR3 sequence reads: CASSLTSGPEQYF. The CDR3 nucleotides are TGTGCCAGCAGCTTGACTAGCGGGCCCGAGCAGTACTTC.

This clonotype has a handful of counts. The chain carries TRBV5-6 and TRBJ2-7, with TRBD1 matching 7 bases. V dropped 1 base and J dropped 0; count of bases not matched to a gene: 10. The CDR3 sequence is 17 residues long. Looked up from germline, CDR1 is SGHDT and CDR2 is YYEEEE. The CDR3 region has the DNA TGTGCCAGCAGCTTGTATCCCGAGACAGGGTTCTCCTACGAGCAGTACTTC. Translating it yields CASSLYPETGFSYEQYF.

This chain joins TRBV9 and TRBJ2-1, with 11 positions matching TRBD1. V lost 2 bases and J lost 7; bases outside the gene matches: 29. The CDR3 loop spans 23 amino acids. Germline CDR1 and CDR2: SGDLS and YYNGEE. DNA of the CDR3: TGTGCCAGCAGCGTGCCATCCACCGGCCGGGACAGGGGGTCTTCGGGTCTTAGGAATGAGCAGTTCTTC. Amino acids: CASSVPSTGRDRGSSGLRNEQFF.

This clonotype was found a few times. The J gene is TRBJ2-3, the V gene TRBV7-2, with D possibly matching TRBD2 (5 bases). The CDR3 runs 16 residues. Germline-derived CDR1 and CDR2 are SGHTA and FQGNSA. The V end lost 2 bases, the J end lost 6 bases, and 18 bases lay between the germline ends. This CDR3 is CASSLSDYLAIDTQYF. The DNA of the CDR3 is TGTGCCAGCAGCTTATCGGATTACCTAGCTATCGATACGCAGTATTTT.

This clonotype showed up just a few times. The J gene is TRBJ2-7, the V gene TRBV5-1; D gene unclear. This CDR3 has 12 residues. CDR1 and CDR2 from the germline V gene are SGHRS and YFSETQ. Trimming pared 3 bases from V and 7 bases from J, leaving 11 bases between. CDR3 loop: CASSSTAQEQYF. Here the CDR3 DNA reads TGCGCCAGCAGCTCGACCGCCCAGGAGCAGTACTTC.

The chain links TRBV5-6 to TRBJ2-3; D call uncertain. The CDR3 extends over 15 amino acids. Trimming took 2 bases from V and 0 from J, leaving 10 bases between them. Germline V gene data show CDR1 as SGHDT and CDR2 as YYEEEE. The CDR3 is CASSFLGRSTDTQYF. CDR3 bases: TGTGCCAGCAGCTTCCTCGGGCGGAGCACAGATACGCAGTATTTT. The whole variable domain, remainder taken from reference TRBV5-6 and TRBJ2-3, is DAGVTQSPTHLIKTRGQQVTLRCSPKSGHDTVSWYQQALGQGPQFIFQYYEEEERQRGNFPDRFSGHQFPNYSSELNVNALLLGDSALYLCASSFLGRSTDTQYFGPGTRLTVL.

This clonotype was seen many times. This chain connects TRBV12-3 or TRBV12-4 to TRBJ2-1, with TRBD2 matching over 13 bases. The J segment lost 3 bases and the V segment lost 5 bases, leaving 13 bases of the junction unmatched. The CDR3 consists of 19 residues. CDR3 sequence: CASSAYQGTSGANYNEQFF. The CDR3 nucleotides are TGTGCCAGCAGTGCTTATCAAGGGACTAGCGGGGCAAACTACAATGAGCAGTTCTTC.

This chain links TRBV7-8 with TRBJ2-7; D may be TRBD2 (6 bases). V shed 0 bases and J shed 2 bases, with 11 bases lying between them. This CDR3 is built from 15 residues. Germline CDR1 and CDR2: SGHVS and FQNEAQ. The CDR3 here is CASSLAGGYTYEQYF. In nucleotides, the CDR3 is TGTGCCAGCAGCTTAGCGGGGGGTTACACCTACGAGCAGTACTTC. Combining the CDR3 with reference TRBV7-8 and TRBJ2-7 gives the whole variable domain GAGVSQSPRYKVAKRGQDVALRCDPISGHVSLFWYQQALGQGPEFLTYFQNEAQLDKSGLPSDRFFAERPEGSVSTLKIQRTQQEDSAVYLCASSLAGGYTYEQYFGPGTRLTVT.

The V and J genes are TRBV6-5 and TRBJ1-1; TRBD1 might be the D (5 bases). The germline V gene encodes CDR1 MNHEY and CDR2 SVGAGI. The CDR3 is 17 amino acids. V lost 2 bases, J lost 5 bases, and 21 bases lay in between. The CDR3 nucleotides read TGTGCCAGCAGTTACCTCCTGACCCGGCAGGGATTTACTGAAGCTTTCTTT. Its protein product is CASSYLLTRQGFTEAFF.

V and J are TRBV12-3 or TRBV12-4 and TRBJ1-4, with unresolved D. The CDR3 is made up of 13 amino acids. V was trimmed by 1 base and J by 8 bases, leaving 8 bases between them. The CDR3 spells CASSLGAGEKLFF. In DNA, the CDR3 is TGTGCCAGCAGTTTAGGGGCAGGAGAAAAACTGTTTTTT.

This rearrangement joins TRBV6-5 to TRBJ2-5; D not resolved. Per the germline V gene, CDR1 is MNHEY and CDR2 is SVGAGI. V was cut by 4 bases and J by 1 base, with 16 bases left in between. This CDR3 comprises 16 residues. The chain's CDR3 is CASSSPGSGFQETQYF. The CDR3 DNA reads TGTGCCAGCAGTTCGCCCGGGTCTGGATTCCAAGAGACCCAGTACTTC.

This clonotype was seen many times. V is TRBV12-3 or TRBV12-4 and J is TRBJ2-1; D may be TRBD2 (5 bases). Trimming took 3 bases from V and 8 from J, leaving 11 bases between them. The CDR3 spans 13 residues. DNA for the CDR3: TGTGCCAGCAGTTTGTGGGGAGAGGATGAGCAGTTCTTC. Amino acids: CASSLWGEDEQFF.

This clonotype turned up a few times. The chain combines TRBV15 with TRBJ2-3; 7 bases align to TRBD2. The V and J ends lost 2 bases and 3 bases, in that order; junction bases with no gene match: 5. The germline V gene encodes CDR1 LNHNV and CDR2 YYDKDF (reference sequence). The length of the CDR3 is 15 residues. CDR3 residues: CATSRLPAGTDTQYF. In DNA, the CDR3 is TGTGCCACCAGCAGACTCCCAGCGGGGACAGATACGCAGTATTTT. Looking up the rest from reference TRBV15 and TRBJ2-3 gives the full variable domain: DAMVIQNPRYQVTQFGKPVTLSCSQTLNHNVMYWYQQKSSQAPKLLFHYYDKDFNNEADTPDNFQSRRPNTSFCFLDIRSPGLGDTAMYLCATSRLPAGTDTQYFGPGTRLTVL.

The chain recombines TRBV6-5 with TRBJ1-2; no definite D call. The CDR3 is 11 amino acids. The ends were cut back, 2 bases at V and 8 bases at J, with 6 bases in the middle. Germline CDR1 is MNHEY and CDR2 is SVGAGI. CDR3 residues: CASSYGKGYTF. The CDR3 nucleotides are TGTGCCAGCAGTTACGGGAAGGGCTACACCTTC.

The V call is TRBV12-3 or TRBV12-4, the J call TRBJ2-7; D is unclear. The V and J ends lost 8 bases and 6 bases respectively, with 23 bases between them. The CDR3 extends over 15 amino acids. The CDR3 sequence: CASARAFEVVGEQYF. The DNA for the CDR3 is TGTGCCAGCGCCAGAGCTTTTGAGGTTGTGGGCGAGCAGTACTTC.